This T cell receptor (beta chain) derives from a study of blood T cell repertoires in COVID-19. Using immunoSEQ multiplex PCR, the repertoire was profiled, and TCRdb retains in-frame clones only, with some absent. The table lists about 70,000 clones, about 86% of them singletons. The V segment lost 7 bases and the J segment 2 bases; nucleotides outside the gene matches: 10. In germline, CDR1 is LNHDA, CDR2 SQIVND (reference sequence). The CDR3 length is 15 residues. The specimen was peripheral blood. The receptor's source is a human donor in a cohort sampled during active COVID-19. This rearrangement joins TRBV19 to TRBJ1-2, with 7 bases fitting TRBD1. The CDR3: CASKDGTVSNYGYTF. In DNA form, the CDR3 reads TGTGCCAGTAAAGATGGGACAGTCTCCAACTATGGCTACACCTTC.